This T cell receptor beta chain came from a study of blood T cell repertoires in COVID-19. Overall study context: The origin of the acute and convalescent COVID-19 samples was the United States, Italy and Spain.

Assay used: immunoSEQ multiplex PCR; TCRdb lists only in-frame clones, some missing. The sample includes about 230,000 clones, 85% of them seen just once. The V gene lost 5 bases and the J gene lost 6 bases, with 16 bases spanning the gap. CDR1 is MDHEN, CDR2 SYDVKM, per germline. CDR3 length: 14 amino acids. The receptor comes from a man aged 50-59 years with COVID-19, enrolled during active disease. The chain combines TRBV28 with TRBJ2-5; maybe TRBD2 (5 bases). Sequenced sample: peripheral blood. For the CDR3, the DNA is TGTGCCAGCAGTCCAGCAGAGGGCCTGCAGACCCAGTACTTC. Protein sequence: CASSPAEGLQTQYF.